This is a list of T cell receptor beta chains from one sample in a study of metastatic and nonmetastatic thyroid tumors. Via MiXCR, TCRdb re-called the PCR reads. The sample lists roughly 15,000 clones, 24% occurring once. The sequenced material came from tumor tissue. These receptors all stem from a female donor with papillary thyroid cancer or a benign thyroid nodule (not recorded which). Some clones in this sample may be carry-over from other donors' samples. CDR3s leave out the opening cysteine and the closing phenylalanine or tryptophan. A D gene is named only where the DNA matches it firmly. Clone size, where shown, is once, few, many, or a class for clones that have expanded.

clone_size v_call d_call cdr3_aa
medium-sized TRBV4-1 - ASSPTGTNYGYT
few TRBV6-1 TRBD2 ASTVTSGSTDTQY
- TRBV20-1 - SARVRQAYEQY
many TRBV19 - ASSIERENIQY
- TRBV7-8 TRBD1 ASSPPIQGSEQY
many TRBV4-1 TRBD2 ASSQEGLDTGELF
medium-sized TRBV6-1 - ASLAGIYGGYT
many TRBV24-1 TRBD2 ATSDLREGGTDTQY
- TRBV12-3/TRBV12-4 - ASSLKQGTAF
many TRBV7-9 - ASSLEAGRQDEQY
medium-sized TRBV27 TRBD2 ASSFLAGGLNEQF
medium-sized TRBV18 TRBD1 ASSPGQGDSPLH
few TRBV6-2/TRBV6-3 - ASSYSSGPNGYT
many TRBV4-2 - ASSQEKMVEQF
many TRBV30 - AWAPGSNQPQH
- TRBV5-1 TRBD1 ASSLEPGQGATAQH
many TRBV7-2 TRBD2 ASSIGTSSYNEQF
medium-sized TRBV11-3 - ASSFGVEQF
few TRBV6-1 - ASRRVGRNQPQH
- TRBV19 - ASSITSDYEQY
many TRBV20-1 - SAREGGELF
- TRBV20-1 TRBD1 SARDRYMGNQPQH
many TRBV6-1 TRBD1 ASSSGDRANEKLF
many TRBV15 - ATSRDQGETQY
- TRBV9 TRBD2 ASSRGLGLSYEQY
few TRBV27 TRBD1 ASSLATGQGANSPLH
- TRBV11-2 - ASSGWSKEGPSYNEQF
large TRBV12-3/TRBV12-4 - ASKVQESEKLF
many TRBV29-1 TRBD1 SVGGDRVEAF
many TRBV9 - ASSVGGGGDNYGYT
medium-sized TRBV5-1 - ASSLRPTAGANYGYT
large TRBV20-1 - SASDPNQPQH
medium-sized TRBV20-1 TRBD1 SARPGQGAFTEAF
- TRBV3-1 TRBD1 ASSQEGQGAGNEQF
- TRBV7-6 - ASNQGTGGSTGELF
many TRBV15 TRBD2 ATSRTREGADTQY
- TRBV20-1 - SASLRGADLSYEQY
medium-sized TRBV12-3/TRBV12-4 - ASQITGDPSYEQY
many TRBV5-6 - ASSPTDTSYEQY
many TRBV27 TRBD1 ASSGTGRIQETQY
many TRBV20-1 TRBD2 SARGGTSGSLDTQY
- TRBV20-1 - SARFADIPF
- TRBV10-1 - ASSESLGVANTGELF